These T cell receptor beta chains were read from a single sample in a study of regulatory T cells in long-lasting Graves disease. TCRdb independently ran MiXCR on the multiplex PCR reads; one entry per CDR3 protein. The table lists around 460,000 distinct CDR3 sequences, roughly 23% of them singletons. This specimen was peripheral blood mononuclear cells (PBMCs), taken when the disease was refractory, from a patient treated with antithyroid drugs. The source of these receptors is a female donor with Graves disease. Both conserved end residues are part of each CDR3. A D gene is named only where the DNA matches it firmly. Only some rows state a clone size, as once, few, many or a class for expanded clones.

j_gene	d_gene	v_gene	abundance	len	CDR3nt	CDR3aa
TRBJ2-6	NA	TRBV24-1	NA	18	TGTGCCACCGCTCCGCATGGGGGGAGACCCTCTGGGGCCAACGTCCTGACTTTC	CATAPHGGRPSGANVLTF
TRBJ2-2	NA	TRBV11-3	NA	18	TGTGCCAGCAGCTTATCGATATTAGGACACAGGAACACCGGGAAGCTGTTTTTT	CASSLSILGHRNTGKLFF
TRBJ2-2	TRBD2	TRBV7-2	NA	17	TGTGCCAGCAGCTTAGGGCTAGCGGGGGCCGCCACCGGGGAGCTGTTTTTT	CASSLGLAGAATGELFF
TRBJ2-5	NA	TRBV7-2	many	14	TGTGCCAGCAGCTTAGTCCCTGAGGGGTTGCCCCAGTACTTC	CASSLVPEGLPQYF
TRBJ2-7	NA	TRBV11-1	many	14	TGTGCCAGCAGCCGACCGGGTTCCTCCTACGAGCAGTACTTC	CASSRPGSSYEQYF
TRBJ1-1	NA	TRBV2	many	13	TGTGCCAGCTGTCGACAGGCGAACACTGAAGCTTTCTTT	CASCRQANTEAFF
TRBJ2-1	TRBD2	TRBV5-1	NA	15	TGCGCCAGCAGCTTGCGCGGGAGCAGCAACAATGAGCAGTTCTTC	CASSLRGSSNNEQFF
TRBJ2-2	NA	TRBV7-6	NA	15	TGTGCCAGCAGCCGTTTGGGGCAACACACCGGGGAGCTGTTTTTT	CASSRLGQHTGELFF
TRBJ1-1	TRBD1	TRBV6-5	few	16	TGTGCCAGCAGTTACTTTGGACAGGGGAGGTTGACTGAAGCTTTCTTT	CASSYFGQGRLTEAFF
TRBJ2-2	NA	TRBV5-5	NA	16	TGTGCCAGCAGCATAAGGACAGAGTCGAACACCGGGGAGCTGTTTTTT	CASSIRTESNTGELFF
TRBJ2-2	NA	TRBV12-3/TRBV12-4	many	15	TGTGCCAGTCAGAGGGGGGCCGTGAACACCGGGGAGCTGTTTTTT	CASQRGAVNTGELFF
TRBJ1-2	NA	TRBV27	many	13	TGTGCCAGCAGTTTACAGGGACTAAATGGCTACACCTTC	CASSLQGLNGYTF
TRBJ2-7	TRBD2	TRBV6-9	NA	16	TGTGCCAGCAGTTCCCTGACTAGCGGGAGAGGCTACGAGCAGTACTTC	CASSSLTSGRGYEQYF
TRBJ2-4	TRBD2	TRBV28	many	15	TGTGCCAGCAGCCTCAGCGGGGTATGGGGAAACATTCAGTACTTC	CASSLSGVWGNIQYF
TRBJ1-5	TRBD1	TRBV6-1	many	15	TGTGCCAGCAGTCGACAGGGCCCTAACAATCAGCCCCAGCATTTT	CASSRQGPNNQPQHF
TRBJ1-2	NA	TRBV12-3/TRBV12-4	NA	14	TGTGCCAGCTCTATTACTATAGCTAACTATGGCTACACCTTC	CASSITIANYGYTF
TRBJ1-2	TRBD1	TRBV7-3	many	15	TGTGCCAGCAGCTTAAGTGGCCTGACAGGGGATGGCTACACCTTC	CASSLSGLTGDGYTF
TRBJ2-1	NA	TRBV29-1	NA	13	TGCAGCGTTTCAGTCGAGGCGGGCAATGAGCAGTTCTTC	CSVSVEAGNEQFF
TRBJ2-7	NA	TRBV28	many	15	TGTGCCAGCAGTTTATTGAGTAGCGGCTCCTACGAGCAGTACTTC	CASSLLSSGSYEQYF
TRBJ1-2	NA	TRBV12-3/TRBV12-4	medium-sized	11	TGTGCCAGCAGTCAGGACCCTGGCTACACCTTC	CASSQDPGYTF